This TCR beta chain was found in a study of regulatory T cells in long-lasting Graves disease. Whole-study context: Patients newly diagnosed with Graves' had been on antithyroid drugs for under 3 months. Study outcomes and limitations: Newly diagnosed Graves' patients had higher TCR diversity than persistent ones. TRBV28, TRBJ1-2 and TRBJ2-5 were segments that persistent disease favored.

Assembly of TCR beta libraries relied on iRepertoire HTBI primers together with Arm-PCR of CDR3 regions. TCRdb ran MiXCR on the multiplex PCR reads and lists one entry per CDR3 protein. The sample holds under 300,000 distinct CDR3 sequences; around 20% are singletons and the top ten take approximately 15%. On this clonotype: As yet, its antigen is unknown.

Time point in this sample: newly diagnosed GD, antithyroid drugs for less than 3 months. PBMC-derived RNA was used for the TCR library. An approximately 10-milliliter sample of peripheral blood was drawn into EDTA tubes. Trimming took 5 bases from V and 8 from J; bases not matched to a gene: 6. Germline assignment: CDR1 LNHNV and CDR2 YYDKDF (reference sequence). The CDR3 sequence is 14 residues long. The sample consisted of peripheral blood mononuclear cells (PBMCs), taken at new diagnosis, from a patient treated with antithyroid drugs. The V call is TRBV15, the J call TRBJ1-4; 9 bases fit TRBD1. This sequence originates from a female donor with Graves disease. DNA of the CDR3: TGTGCCACCAGCCGGGACAGGGAAATGGAAAAACTGTTTTTT. This gives the protein CATSRDREMEKLFF. The whole variable domain, filled in from reference TRBV15 and TRBJ1-4, reads DAMVIQNPRYQVTQFGKPVTLSCSQTLNHNVMYWYQQKSSQAPKLLFHYYDKDFNNEADTPDNFQSRRPNTSFCFLDIRSPGLGDTAMYLCATSRDREMEKLFFGSGTQLSVL.